Detailed here is one T cell receptor beta chain. The table lists this clonotype with many counts. Its antigen target is currently unknown. Base-call qualities are not available, and no considerably larger clone is one nucleotide away. The library came from RT-PCR. Sequenced on an Illumina HiSeq 2500. TCRdb itself trimmed the public reads at Q25 with fastp, ran MiXCR and retained productive beta chains. Rows with a matching CDR3 protein are joined into one entry that keeps the most common DNA and genes. Here the sample has 540,000 or so distinct CDR3 sequences; around 13% occur a single time. The biggest ten clones account for around 13% of the sample. The sample comes from a study of response to subunit inactivated influenza vaccine (dated by TCRdb to 2016 to 2018). Broadly, across the study: To follow how T cells responded to a trivalent subunit inactivated influenza vaccine, the researchers relied on deep quantitative profiling of the T cell receptor repertoire. General findings and caveats noted by the study authors: The authors proposed that each seasonal influenza vaccination may bring in only a limited number of new T cells.

Sequences SGHRS (CDR1) and YFSETQ (CDR2) are obtained from the germline V gene. Reading from cysteine to phenylalanine, the CDR3 counts 19 amino acids. This entry keeps only the CDR3 DNA: 57 bases, framed from base 1. V drops 0 bases and J drops 2 bases, leaving 22 bases in between. The time point label here, explained by the study, means: more than 40 days after influenza vaccine administration. This sequence originates from a middle-aged man who received an inactivated influenza vaccine. Donor details come from another sample of the same person, matched by shared clones. The chain employs TRBV5-1 and TRBJ2-3, with no confident D gene call. The sequenced sample was PBMCs from blood, obtained more than 35 days after vaccination. The nucleotide sequence is given as TGCGCCAGCAGCTTGGCCTCGGGCCCTCACTACCCACACACAGATACGCAGTATTTT. This yields the protein CASSLASGPHYPHTDTQYF.